This TCR beta chain was retrieved from a study of cytomegalovirus exposure and HLA in healthy donors. Study background: About 85 million unique TCR sequences came from HLA-typed donors in an early release. Study findings and constraints: Certain sequence variants were highly shared and formed a cluster, and this cluster was likely a sequencing artifact.

Concerning this clone: What it binds is unknown.

The PCR ran on 60 Vbeta and 13 Jbeta primers. The repertoire was sequenced with immunoSEQ multiplex PCR; TCRdb's copy has only in-frame clones and lacks some. The sample has 150,000 to 200,000 clones, about four fifths seen once. Germline V gene sequence: CDR1 SEHNR, CDR2 FQNEAQ (reference sequence). This CDR3 has 13 amino acids. Trimming removed 2 bases at V and 6 bases at J, with 7 bases between. The chain has TRBV7-9 and TRBJ2-2; D gene unclear. The sample was PBMCs. This TCR was sampled from a female donor in good health and CMV-seronegative. CDR3 nucleotide sequence: TGTGCCAGCAGCTTAATCTACGCCGGGGAGCTGTTTTTT. Protein: CASSLIYAGELFF.